Listed below are T cell receptor beta chains from one sample, sequenced in a study of cytomegalovirus exposure and HLA in healthy donors. The repertoire was sequenced with immunoSEQ multiplex PCR; TCRdb's copy has only in-frame clones and lacks some. This table holds around 150,000 clones, roughly nine tenths found once. Sequenced material: PBMCs. Receptors were obtained from a woman between 18 and 29 years old in good health and CMV-seropositive. CDR3s include the opening cysteine and the closing phenylalanine or tryptophan. A D gene is named only where the DNA matches it firmly. Some rows have no size entry. The others give once, few or many, or a class for an expanded clone.

d_call j_call clone_size v_call cdr3_nt cdr3_aa
- TRBJ2-1 - TRBV5-6 TGTGCCAGCAGTGAGGCGGGGACAGAATACAATGAGCAGTTCTTC CASSEAGTEYNEQFF
TRBD1 TRBJ1-4 - TRBV19 TGTGCCAGTAGTCTGACAGGGTATGAAAAACTGTTTTTT CASSLTGYEKLFF
- TRBJ2-7 - TRBV5-1 TGCGCCAGCAGCTTGGTGGCTAGCTACGAGCAGTACTTC CASSLVASYEQYF
- TRBJ2-3 - TRBV19 TGTGCCAGTAGCCTCCCAGGGCCCGCTAGCACAGATACGCAGTATTTT CASSLPGPASTDTQYF
TRBD2 TRBJ2-5 - TRBV18 TGTGCCAGCTCACGTGCGGGGGGCAACCAAGAGACCCAGTACTTC CASSRAGGNQETQYF
TRBD2 TRBJ2-1 - TRBV12-5 TGTGCTAGTGTCCTCTCAGGCGGGGGGGCCATCGGCTCCTACAATGAGCAGTTCTTC CASVLSGGGAIGSYNEQFF
- TRBJ2-5 - TRBV7-2 TGTGCCAGCAGCTTAGGAATCTGGAGGGGACAGCCATACCAAGAGACCCAGTACTTC CASSLGIWRGQPYQETQYF
- TRBJ1-1 - TRBV7-9 TGTGCCAGCAGCCCCAGAGGTAACAGGGTGAACACTGAAGCTTTCTTT CASSPRGNRVNTEAFF
TRBD1 TRBJ2-2 - TRBV7-9 TGTGCCAGCAGCTCCGCGACAGGGACGAACACCGGGGAGCTGTTTTTT CASSSATGTNTGELFF
- TRBJ2-7 - TRBV5-4 TGTGCCAGCAGCTTGGAGGGGCCCCGCTCCTACGAGCAGTACTTC CASSLEGPRSYEQYF
TRBD1 TRBJ2-7 - TRBV9 TGTGCCAGCAGCTTCCGGGACAGTGGATACGAGCAGTACTTC CASSFRDSGYEQYF
TRBD1 TRBJ1-2 few TRBV6-1 TGTGCCAGCACTGTGGACAGGAGCCTACCTTATGGCTACACCTTC CASTVDRSLPYGYTF
- TRBJ1-1 - TRBV7-2 TGTGCCAGCAGCTTACGGAGTACTTTCATGAACACTGAAGCTTTCTTT CASSLRSTFMNTEAFF
TRBD2 TRBJ2-1 - TRBV4-2 TGTGCCAGCAGCCAAGGACTAGCGGGAGATGAGCAGTTCTTC CASSQGLAGDEQFF
TRBD2 TRBJ2-7 few TRBV7-3 TGTGCCAGCAGCCCTAGCGGGATAGGCGAGCAGTACTTC CASSPSGIGEQYF
- TRBJ1-2 - TRBV6-5 TGTGCCAGCAGTTACCGTTCGGGAAACGGCCGTTATGGCTACACCTTC CASSYRSGNGRYGYTF
- TRBJ2-3 - TRBV7-8 TGTGCCAGCAGCTATAAGGGACAAACAAATACGCAGTATTTT CASSYKGQTNTQYF
- TRBJ2-7 once TRBV7-9 TGTGCCAGCAGCTTGTGGCCGAGAGGGCTGGAGCAGTACTTC CASSLWPRGLEQYF
- TRBJ2-7 - TRBV27 TGTGCCAGCAGCGGGGATTCGTACGAGCAGTACTTC CASSGDSYEQYF
TRBD1 TRBJ1-5 - TRBV27 TGTGCCAGCAACTTTTCGGACAGGGGGCGTAAGGAGCCCCAGCATTTT CASNFSDRGRKEPQHF
TRBD1 TRBJ2-4 - TRBV6-6 TGTGCCAGCAGGCCCGGGACAGGCGGGGCCAAAAACATTCAGTACTTC CASRPGTGGAKNIQYF
TRBD2 TRBJ2-7 - TRBV5-1 TGCGCCAGCAGCTGGCTAGCGGGAGAAGGCTACGAGCAGTACTTC CASSWLAGEGYEQYF
- TRBJ2-5 - TRBV4-3 TGCGCCAGCAGCCAAGATCGGAGACAGATCCAAGAGACCCAGTACTTC CASSQDRRQIQETQYF
TRBD2 TRBJ2-5 once TRBV5-5 TGTGCCAGCAGCTTGTTAGGTAGCGGGAGGGGAGAGACCCAGTACTTC CASSLLGSGRGETQYF
- TRBJ2-7 - TRBV10-3 TGTGCCATCAGTGGGACATCCTACGAGCAGTACTTC CAISGTSYEQYF
- TRBJ1-5 - TRBV5-1 TGCGCCAGCAGCCCCGGGTTAGAGAGCAATCAGCCCCAGCATTTT CASSPGLESNQPQHF
TRBD2 TRBJ2-7 few TRBV6-5 TGTGCCAGCAGTTTAGCGGGAGGGGGCTACGAGCAGTACTTC CASSLAGGGYEQYF
TRBD1 TRBJ1-1 - TRBV4-1 TGCGCCAGCAGCCAAGTGGCAGGGGGCACAACCTCCTTCAACACTGAAGCTTTCTTT CASSQVAGGTTSFNTEAFF
TRBD2 TRBJ2-4 - TRBV7-2 TGTGCCAGCAGCTTGCCGACTAGCGGGAAGGACATTCAGTACTTC CASSLPTSGKDIQYF
- TRBJ2-7 - TRBV14 TGTGCCAGCAGCCGGGACATGTCCTACGAGCAGTACTTC CASSRDMSYEQYF
TRBD2 TRBJ2-1 - TRBV7-2 TGTGCCAGCAGCCCCAGCGGGGTCATATCCTACAATGAGCAGTTCTTC CASSPSGVISYNEQFF
TRBD2 TRBJ2-3 - TRBV7-6 TGTGCCAGCAGCTTAAGGAGGACTAGCGGGAGTGCAGATACGCAGTATTTT CASSLRRTSGSADTQYF
TRBD1 TRBJ2-1 - TRBV19 TGTGCCAGTAGGTCTCCGGGACAGGGACTATCCAATGAGCAGTTCTTC CASRSPGQGLSNEQFF
- TRBJ2-7 - TRBV4-3 TGCGCCAGCAGCCAAGCAGACGGAGCCCTTACCGAGCAGTACTTC CASSQADGALTEQYF
TRBD2 TRBJ2-3 - TRBV4-3 TGCGCCAGCAGCCAAGATGGGGCTAGCGGGAGGCCAGATACGCAGTATTTT CASSQDGASGRPDTQYF
TRBD1 TRBJ2-3 - TRBV27 TGTGCCAGCAGTCCTGACAGGGGCACAGATACGCAGTATTTT CASSPDRGTDTQYF
TRBD1 TRBJ2-3 - TRBV2 TGTGCCAGCAGCGATATGGGACAGGGGTTAGATACGCAGTATTTT CASSDMGQGLDTQYF
- TRBJ1-5 - TRBV27 TGTGCCAGCAGTTCATCACCGGGGGTAAGGCAGCCCCAGCATTTT CASSSSPGVRQPQHF
- TRBJ1-1 few TRBV9 TGTGCCAGCAGCCAACAGAACACTGAAGCTTTCTTT CASSQQNTEAFF
- TRBJ2-3 - TRBV7-6 TGTGCCAGCAGCTTAGATTGGAGCTTCACAGATACGCAGTATTTT CASSLDWSFTDTQYF
TRBD2 TRBJ2-5 - TRBV5-1 TGCGCCAGCAGCGCCGGGACTAGCGGGAGAAAGATGTCTGAGACCCAGTACTTC CASSAGTSGRKMSETQYF
TRBD1 TRBJ1-1 - TRBV28 TGTGCCAGCAGTTCCCAAGGGACAGGGTTAGGTGAAGCTTTCTTT CASSSQGTGLGEAFF
TRBD1 TRBJ1-5 - TRBV28 TGTGCCAGCTATACTGCACAGGGGGGACCCCAGCATTTT CASYTAQGGPQHF
TRBD1 TRBJ2-1 - TRBV10-2 TGCGCCGGCATAACAGGGGCAGGCGAGCAGTTCTTC CAGITGAGEQFF
TRBD1 TRBJ1-4 - TRBV29-1 TGCAGCGTGGCAAAGACAGGGATAACTAATGAAAAACTGTTTTTT CSVAKTGITNEKLFF
- TRBJ2-7 - TRBV4-3 TGCGCCAGCAGCGAGTCGGGGATCGACGAGCAGTACTTC CASSESGIDEQYF